The 32 T cell receptor beta chains listed next were all sequenced from one sample in a study of cytomegalovirus exposure and HLA in healthy donors. Researchers ran the PCR with 60 Vbeta and 13 Jbeta primers. TCRdb keeps only in-frame clones here, not all; method: immunoSEQ multiplex PCR. The data show some 240,000 clones, approximately 78% seen once. Material: PBMCs. The receptors stem from a male donor in good health and CMV-seronegative.

The chain carries TRBV5-6 and TRBJ2-5; 9 positions match TRBD1. This CDR3 region has 15 residues. Germline CDR1 and CDR2: SGHDT and YYEEEE. Losses at the gene ends were 2 bases for V and 5 bases for J; bases not matched to a gene: 7. The CDR3 sequence: CASSLMGQGRETQYF. The CDR3 coding sequence is TGTGCCAGCAGCTTAATGGGACAGGGAAGGGAGACCCAGTACTTC.

This clone was detected only a few times. V usage is TRBV6-4 and J usage is TRBJ2-7; TRBD1 might be the D (5 bases). Deletions cut 0 bases from V and 1 base from J, with 13 bases between. This CDR3 is 16 amino acids long. Germline CDR1 MRHNA, CDR2 SNTAGT. As DNA, the CDR3 is TGTGCCAGCAGTGACTCTTACGGCCAGGGATCCTACGAGCAGTACTTC. It encodes CASSDSYGQGSYEQYF.

The chain carries TRBV19 and TRBJ2-6; no reliable D call. The germline V gene has CDR1 LNHDA and CDR2 SQIVND (reference sequence). V lost 5 bases and J 0 bases, leaving 11 bases between the germline ends. The length of the CDR3 is 16 residues. The CDR3 reads CASSSGRISGANVLTF. CDR3 nucleotide sequence: TGTGCCAGTAGTTCAGGCAGGATCTCTGGGGCCAACGTCCTGACTTTC.

The CDR3 nucleotides read TGTGCCAGCAGTTTCCGCGGGCGGAGTGGCTACACCTTC. This translates into CASSFRGRSGYTF. The rearrangement uses TRBV28 and TRBJ1-2; D uncertain. Per germline, CDR1 MDHEN and CDR2 SYDVKM. This CDR3 region has 13 residues. Trimming took 3 bases from V and 7 from J, leaving 12 bases between them.

V and J are TRBV25-1 and TRBJ2-5; TRBD2 matches 16 bases. This CDR3 has 17 residues. The J segment lost 5 bases and the V segment lost 8 bases, leaving 11 bases of the junction unmatched. The germline V gene encodes CDR1 MGHDK and CDR2 SYGVNS. The CDR3 nucleotides are TGTGCCAGCTCACAACAGGGACTAGCGGGAGGGGGCGAGACCCAGTACTTC. Encoded protein: CASSQQGLAGGGETQYF.

V is TRBV4-1 and J is TRBJ2-7; 9 bases agree with TRBD2. This CDR3 has 16 residues. Germline CDR1 MGHRA, CDR2 YSYEKL. V lost 0 bases, J lost 2 bases, and 5 bases stayed unmatched. The CDR3 loop reads CASSQDRTSVTYEQYF. The CDR3, as DNA: TGCGCCAGCAGCCAAGATAGGACTAGCGTGACCTACGAGCAGTACTTC.

V gene TRBV19 combines with J gene TRBJ2-5; the D gene is possibly TRBD2 (5 bases). The V gene's germline CDR1 is LNHDA and CDR2 SQIVND (reference sequence). The germline V and J ends were trimmed by 5 bases and 5 bases, with 18 bases remaining between them. CDR3 length: 15 amino acids. CDR3 in amino acids: CASSASGRQGETQYF. CDR3 bases: TGTGCCAGTAGTGCAAGCGGACGCCAAGGGGAGACCCAGTACTTC. The variable domain in full, with the rest retrieved from reference TRBV19 and TRBJ2-5, is DGGITQSPKYLFRKEGQNVTLSCEQNLNHDAMYWYRQDPGQGLRLIYYSQIVNDFQKGDIAEGYSVSREKKESFPLTVTSAQKNPTAFYLCASSASGRQGETQYFGPGTRLLVL.

This clone showed up just a few times. This chain uses TRBV5-6 with TRBJ2-7; D might be TRBD2 (6 bases). Germline assignment: CDR1 SGHDT and CDR2 YYEEEE. The CDR3 length is 11 residues. Trimming stripped 7 bases from V and 6 bases from J, with 11 bases between. The CDR3 sequence: CASGTHGEQYF. In nucleotides, the CDR3 is TGTGCCAGCGGGACTCACGGCGAGCAGTACTTC.

This clone occurred a few times. This rearrangement joins TRBV7-3 to TRBJ2-1; 7 bases align to TRBD2. V dropped 4 bases and J dropped 5; count of bases not matched to a gene: 8. Germline V lookup: CDR1 SGHTA, CDR2 FQGTGA. The CDR3 is 15 residues long. The CDR3 protein is CASSSDGLGDNEQFF. The CDR3 DNA follows: TGTGCCAGCAGCTCCGATGGACTAGGCGACAATGAGCAGTTCTTC.

This sequence joins TRBV11-1 and TRBJ2-3, with TRBD2 as a possible D gene (6 bases). The germline V gene encodes CDR1 SGHAT and CDR2 FQDESV (reference sequence). V dropped 4 bases and J dropped 4 bases, with 18 bases sitting between them. The CDR3 extends over 16 amino acids. The CDR3 reads CASSSGTGVRSDTQYF. CDR3 coding DNA: TGTGCCAGCAGCTCGGGGACTGGAGTTCGTTCAGATACGCAGTATTTT.

CDR3 sequence: CASSLGGGTGELFF. The CDR3 DNA follows: TGTGCCAGCAGCCTGGGGGGGGGAACCGGGGAGCTGTTTTTT. The rearrangement joins TRBV9 to TRBJ2-2; 7 bases map to TRBD2. J gave up 5 bases and V 4 bases, and 5 bases lay outside the gene matches. There are 14 residues in the CDR3. CDR1 is SGDLS, CDR2 YYNGEE, per germline.

The genes are TRBV28 and TRBJ2-1, with unresolved D. Germline CDR1 and CDR2: MDHEN and SYDVKM. V was shortened by 7 bases and J by 3 bases, with 7 bases between the two germline ends. The CDR3 loop spans 12 amino acids. CDR3 nucleotides: TGTGCCAGCACTCGGTACTACAATGAGCAGTTCTTC. Translating it yields CASTRYYNEQFF.

This chain uses TRBV2 with TRBJ1-1; D is possibly TRBD1 (6 bases). Per germline, CDR1 SNHLY and CDR2 FYNNEI. V gave up 7 bases and J gave up 0 bases, with 12 bases separating them. This CDR3 has 14 residues. The DNA for the CDR3 is TGTGCCAGCATGGAGGACAGCTTGAACACTGAAGCTTTCTTT. Encoded protein: CASMEDSLNTEAFF.

This clone appeared a few times. The CDR3: CASSRGLARDSYEQYF. Written as DNA, the CDR3 is TGCGCCAGCAGCCGCGGACTAGCGCGTGACTCCTACGAGCAGTACTTC. V gene TRBV5-1 combines with J gene TRBJ2-7, with 9 bases matching TRBD2. This CDR3 contains 16 residues. Trimming removed 4 bases from V and 0 bases from J; junction bases left unmatched: 8. Per germline, CDR1 SGHRS and CDR2 YFSETQ.

This chain links TRBV4-1 with TRBJ1-1; D not resolved. The germline V and J ends were trimmed by 1 base and 0 bases, with 12 bases remaining between them. Per the germline V gene, CDR1 is MGHRA and CDR2 is YSYEKL. The CDR3 has 16 amino acids. Written as DNA, the CDR3 is TGCGCCAGCAGCCAAGCTGGCGGGTCAGTGAACACTGAAGCTTTCTTT. Encoded protein: CASSQAGGSVNTEAFF.

Regarding this clone: The DNA is omitted, as the CDR3 cannot be located on it reliably, and the CDR3 follows TCRdb's listing. The chain is built from TRBV21-1 and TRBJ2-7; no check of the table's D call, TRBD1, against the DNA was made. TRBV21-1 is a pseudogene segment. A total of 16 residues make up the CDR3, ends included. This CDR3 is CASSKVGTGASYEQYF.

The J gene is TRBJ1-5, the V gene TRBV6-5, with 7 positions matching TRBD1. CDR3 length: 15 amino acids. The germline V gene has CDR1 MNHEY and CDR2 SVGAGI. Trimming cost V 5 bases and J 2 bases; bases outside gene matches: 6. The CDR3 bases are TGTGCCAGCAGTGCTGCTACAGGGGGCAATCAGCCCCAGCATTTT. Translating gives CASSAATGGNQPQHF.

J is TRBJ2-7 and V is TRBV27; TRBD1 agrees at 10 bases. V was clipped by 8 bases and J by 4 bases; unmatched bases: 5. The length of the CDR3 is 13 residues. The germline gives CDR1 MNHEY, CDR2 SMNVEV (reference sequence). In nucleotides, the CDR3 is TGTGCCAGCGCCGGGACAGGGGTGTACGAGCAGTACTTC. This codes for CASAGTGVYEQYF.

This chain uses TRBV6-6 with TRBJ1-1; 9 nucleotides align to TRBD1. The CDR3 runs 14 residues. Germline V gene data show CDR1 as MNHNY and CDR2 as SVGAGI (reference sequence). V lost 6 bases and J lost 1; bases outside the gene matches: 3. The CDR3 nucleotides are TGTGCCAGCAGGCCGACAGGGGGGAACACTGAAGCTTTCTTT. Translating it yields CASRPTGGNTEAFF.

This chain joins TRBV19 and TRBJ2-1; TRBD2 matches at 7 bases. With V trimmed by 2 bases and J by 5 bases, 3 bases remained unmatched. The CDR3 loop spans 14 amino acids. The germline gives CDR1 LNHDA, CDR2 SQIVND (reference sequence). CDR3 coding DNA: TGTGCCAGTAGTATACGGACTAGTGACAATGAGCAGTTCTTC. It encodes CASSIRTSDNEQFF.

This chain links TRBV27 with TRBJ2-7; D may be TRBD2 (5 bases). The CDR3 is made up of 13 amino acids. Germline assignment: CDR1 MNHEY and CDR2 SMNVEV (reference sequence). Trimming stripped 8 bases from V and 0 bases from J, with 11 bases between. CDR3 residues: CASSPGISYEQYF. The CDR3 nucleotides are TGTGCCAGCTCCCCCGGGATCTCCTACGAGCAGTACTTC.

This clone is a singleton in its sample. The rearrangement joins TRBV7-6 to TRBJ2-1, with 12 bases aligning to TRBD2. Germline values: CDR1 SGHVS, CDR2 FNYEAQ. The CDR3 runs to 18 residues. Trimming at V came to 3 bases and at J to 1 base, leaving 7 bases not matched to a gene. The CDR3: CASSLQHLAGGSYNEQFF. The CDR3 DNA sequence: TGTGCCAGCAGCTTGCAACACCTAGCGGGGGGGTCCTACAATGAGCAGTTCTTC.

DNA of the CDR3: TGTGCCAGCAGCGTAGGGGGCGAGACGGACGAGCAGTACTTC. It specifies CASSVGGETDEQYF. J is TRBJ2-7 and V is TRBV9; D perhaps matches TRBD1 (5 bases). Looked up from germline, CDR1 is SGDLS and CDR2 is YYNGEE. The CDR3 extends over 14 amino acids. V lost 0 bases to trimming and J lost 5 bases, with 12 bases between them. The variable domain in full, with the rest retrieved from reference TRBV9 and TRBJ2-7, is DSGVTQTPKHLITATGQRVTLRCSPRSGDLSVYWYQQSLDQGLQFLIQYYNGEERAKGNILERFSAQQFPDLHSELNLSSLELGDSALYFCASSVGGETDEQYFGPGTRLTVT.

The chain has TRBV6-5 and TRBJ1-2; D remains ambiguous. Germline CDR1 reads MNHEY; CDR2 reads SVGAGI. This CDR3 is built from 14 residues. The V end was cut by 5 bases, the J end by 5 bases, with 15 bases between. The CDR3 DNA reads TGTGCCAGCAGTGTGACGGATTCGGGGTATGGCTACACCTTC. Translated: CASSVTDSGYGYTF.

In DNA, the CDR3 is TGTGCCAGTCAGCCGGGACTAGCGGCCTACGAGCAGTACTTC. It encodes CASQPGLAAYEQYF. The gene calls are TRBV28 and TRBJ2-7, with 11 positions matching TRBD2. CDR1 is MDHEN and CDR2 is SYDVKM in the germline V gene. CDR3 size: 14 residues. The ends lost 9 bases at V and 2 bases at J; junction bases unmatched: 6.

The genes are TRBV13 and TRBJ2-3, with unresolved D. Germline lookup yields CDR1 PRHDT and CDR2 FYEKMQ (reference sequence). The CDR3 loop spans 13 amino acids. The V and J ends lost 5 bases and 0 bases respectively, with 6 bases between them. The CDR3 coding sequence is TGTGCCAGCAGCGCGACTAGCACAGATACGCAGTATTTT. Amino acids: CASSATSTDTQYF.

The chain carries TRBV19 and TRBJ1-4; D is unclear. Trimming removed 3 bases from V and 6 bases from J, with 11 bases in between. Germline CDR1 reads LNHDA; CDR2 reads SQIVND (reference sequence). The CDR3 is 14 residues long. The CDR3 bases are TGTGCCAGTAGTATGGTGGCCCCTCATGAAAAACTGTTTTTT. Protein sequence: CASSMVAPHEKLFF.

This clone has only a few counts. This chain uses TRBV19 with TRBJ2-7; 9 bases agree with TRBD2. The CDR3 totals 16 residues. Germline V gives CDR1 LNHDA, CDR2 SQIVND (reference sequence). V dropped 3 bases and J dropped 2; count of bases not matched to a gene: 8. This CDR3 reads CASSIDLASGTYEQYF. The DNA of the CDR3 is TGTGCCAGTAGTATTGATTTGGCTAGCGGGACCTACGAGCAGTACTTC.

V gene TRBV7-2 combines with J gene TRBJ2-1, with 7 bases lining up with TRBD2. The CDR3 has 16 residues. J gave up 2 bases and V 1 base, and 5 bases lay outside the gene matches. Germline V CDR1 and CDR2: SGHTA, FQGNSA. This CDR3 is CASSLGRGRTYNEQFF. DNA of the CDR3: TGTGCCAGCAGCTTAGGCCGCGGGAGAACCTACAATGAGCAGTTCTTC.

The chain combines TRBV27 with TRBJ2-5; 15 nucleotides match TRBD2. The ends lost 5 bases at V and 5 bases at J; junction bases unmatched: 21. Germline V CDR1 and CDR2: MNHEY, SMNVEV (reference sequence). The length of the CDR3 is 21 residues. CDR3 nucleotide sequence: TGTGCCAGCAGTACCTATCCAACCGGGACTAGCGGGAGGCCCCATTGGGAGACCCAGTACTTC. This sequence encodes CASSTYPTGTSGRPHWETQYF.

The chain has TRBV6-1 and TRBJ1-6; D call uncertain. V lost 0 bases and J lost 0, with 9 bases in between. The CDR3 has 17 residues. The V gene's germline CDR1 is MNHNS and CDR2 SASEGT. CDR3 DNA sequence: TGTGCCAGCAGTGAAGCTCCCCCCAGCTCCTATAATTCACCCCTCCACTTT. This codes for CASSEAPPSSYNSPLHF.

About this clone itself: Additional DNA sequences in this sample encode the identical CDR3. The chain combines TRBV6-5 with TRBJ2-1; TRBD2 agrees at 12 bases. The CDR3 length is 15 residues. Germline CDR1 reads MNHEY; CDR2 reads SVGAGI. With 6 bases clipped from V and 3 bases from J, the junction kept 3 bases outside the gene matches. DNA of the CDR3: TGTGCCAGCAGCCTGGGACTAGCGGGCTACAATGAGCAGTTCTTC. This codes for CASSLGLAGYNEQFF.